The entry that follows covers one T cell receptor beta chain sequence. No antigen is known for it. No much larger clonotype is one base removed from it; base qualities were not supplied. The intended sense of this specimen's time point label: about 28 days (+/-7) after the second vaccine dose. AZD1222 recipients with second doses at about 4 weeks or about 12 weeks were pooled, because spike-specific TCR depth and breadth did not differ between schedules. Vaccinee samples were obtained from the UK trials COV001 and COV002, which included a single-blind randomized controlled phase 2/3 trial of AZD1222 (ChAdOx1 nCoV-19) in healthy adults. For TCRbeta chain sequencing, PBMC samples were collected from trial participants at day 0 and at day 28 after the second dose. The CDR3 regions of human TCRbeta chains were analyzed by immunosequencing. The original pipeline was this. TCRs in the repertoires were compared against a reference library of SARS-CoV-2-specific TCRs that had been generated with the MIRA antigen-specificity platform. Breadth was defined as the fraction of unique TCRs that were SARS-CoV-2-associated, and depth was defined as the fraction of total T cells that were SARS-CoV-2-associated. Using the MIRA data, each spike-specific TCR was mapped to the spike region that the TCR reacts to and placed in a CD4 or CD8 class. Log10-transformed breadth and depth values were compared by one-way ANOVA with Sidak's multiple comparisons tests. Imported from immuneACCESS, the table was reduced by TCRdb to in-frame sequences with V and J called. These copies leave out some clones; in studies compared against another copy, an unresolved V gene accounts for under half, and the cause of the remainder is not known. V and J calls and clone size are given by that table; D and trimming were obtained from the DNA. Counted in this sample were more than 80,000 clones; approximately 90% of them appeared once. Over 2% of the sample rests with the top ten.

These data belong to a study of T cell responses to AZD1222 COVID-19 vaccine (dated by TCRdb to the early 2020s). Context from the whole study: TCR sequencing was performed for about 240 trial participants, of whom about 200 were given two doses of AZD1222 and approximately 25 were given two doses of MenACWY control vaccine. Enrollment into the trials was organized by age into subgroups of 18-55, 56-69 and 70-plus years, and those subgroups contained roughly 150, 30 and 60 TCR-sequenced participants, respectively. The full study reports these points: After two AZD1222 doses, spike-specific TCR breadth and depth were significantly higher than at day 0 and than in MenACWY recipients. In the small 56-69-year group, the increase in depth fell short of significance, most likely because of low power. Because no samples from the day 14 peak response were available, repertoires could be characterized only after the peak T cell response. Participants were mostly white British and included more females than males, and it was suggested by the authors that clonal diversity may have been underestimated. Conclusions about previously exposed vaccinees are limited because only six or seven AZD1222 recipients were SARS-CoV-2 seropositive at baseline. Nearly half of unique spike-specific TCRs reportedly recognized epitopes outside regions mutated in the B.1.351 and B.1.1.7 variants. The vaccine-associated CD4 TCRs covered the entire spike protein, and the dominant responses fell in regions 160-218 and 743-854.

The V end loses 4 bases and the J end loses 4 bases, and a stretch of 10 bases separates them. The CDR3, cysteine through phenylalanine, is 13 amino acids long. Only CDR3 DNA remains: 39 bases, in frame from the first base. The chain uses TRBV12-3 or TRBV12-4 and TRBJ1-1; TRBD1 is perhaps the D gene, given 5 matching bases. The source of this sequence is an adult who received the AZD1222 COVID-19 vaccine. This specimen was peripheral blood, taken 28 days after the second AZD1222 dose. The nucleotide sequence reads as follows: TGTGCCAGCAGTTCGGGACCGGCCACTGAAGCTTTCTTT. This yields the protein CASSSGPATEAFF.